Described below is a single T cell receptor beta chain sequence and its context. Its specificity is not known. The table came from immunoSEQ multiplex PCR; TCRdb's copy has only in-frame clones and leaves some out. Of 71,000 or so clones detected, around nine tenths appear once; the ten largest clones hold 0.87%. The data derive from a study of radiotherapy plus CTLA-4 blockade in lung cancer. Study-level results: The study found tumor-derived TCR clones expanded in blood after radiotherapy plus ipilimumab.

Focal radiation was given together with CTLA-4 blockade (ipilimumab) to patients with chemo-refractory metastatic non-small-cell lung cancer. The CDR3 is 20 amino acids. V gave up 2 bases and J gave up 0 bases; unmatched junction bases: 13. Germline V gene lookup returns CDR1 SGHVS and CDR2 FNYEAQ. This receptor was taken from a human donor with non-small cell lung cancer who had stable disease on radiotherapy plus ipilimumab. The material was peripheral blood, obtained from a patient treated with radiotherapy plus ipilimumab. The chain uses TRBV7-6 and TRBJ1-6, with 7 bases lining up with TRBD1. The CDR3 sequence: CASSLLPNRGTSSYNSPLHF. The DNA of the CDR3 is TGTGCCAGCAGCTTACTTCCCAACAGGGGCACGAGCTCCTATAATTCACCCCTCCACTTT.